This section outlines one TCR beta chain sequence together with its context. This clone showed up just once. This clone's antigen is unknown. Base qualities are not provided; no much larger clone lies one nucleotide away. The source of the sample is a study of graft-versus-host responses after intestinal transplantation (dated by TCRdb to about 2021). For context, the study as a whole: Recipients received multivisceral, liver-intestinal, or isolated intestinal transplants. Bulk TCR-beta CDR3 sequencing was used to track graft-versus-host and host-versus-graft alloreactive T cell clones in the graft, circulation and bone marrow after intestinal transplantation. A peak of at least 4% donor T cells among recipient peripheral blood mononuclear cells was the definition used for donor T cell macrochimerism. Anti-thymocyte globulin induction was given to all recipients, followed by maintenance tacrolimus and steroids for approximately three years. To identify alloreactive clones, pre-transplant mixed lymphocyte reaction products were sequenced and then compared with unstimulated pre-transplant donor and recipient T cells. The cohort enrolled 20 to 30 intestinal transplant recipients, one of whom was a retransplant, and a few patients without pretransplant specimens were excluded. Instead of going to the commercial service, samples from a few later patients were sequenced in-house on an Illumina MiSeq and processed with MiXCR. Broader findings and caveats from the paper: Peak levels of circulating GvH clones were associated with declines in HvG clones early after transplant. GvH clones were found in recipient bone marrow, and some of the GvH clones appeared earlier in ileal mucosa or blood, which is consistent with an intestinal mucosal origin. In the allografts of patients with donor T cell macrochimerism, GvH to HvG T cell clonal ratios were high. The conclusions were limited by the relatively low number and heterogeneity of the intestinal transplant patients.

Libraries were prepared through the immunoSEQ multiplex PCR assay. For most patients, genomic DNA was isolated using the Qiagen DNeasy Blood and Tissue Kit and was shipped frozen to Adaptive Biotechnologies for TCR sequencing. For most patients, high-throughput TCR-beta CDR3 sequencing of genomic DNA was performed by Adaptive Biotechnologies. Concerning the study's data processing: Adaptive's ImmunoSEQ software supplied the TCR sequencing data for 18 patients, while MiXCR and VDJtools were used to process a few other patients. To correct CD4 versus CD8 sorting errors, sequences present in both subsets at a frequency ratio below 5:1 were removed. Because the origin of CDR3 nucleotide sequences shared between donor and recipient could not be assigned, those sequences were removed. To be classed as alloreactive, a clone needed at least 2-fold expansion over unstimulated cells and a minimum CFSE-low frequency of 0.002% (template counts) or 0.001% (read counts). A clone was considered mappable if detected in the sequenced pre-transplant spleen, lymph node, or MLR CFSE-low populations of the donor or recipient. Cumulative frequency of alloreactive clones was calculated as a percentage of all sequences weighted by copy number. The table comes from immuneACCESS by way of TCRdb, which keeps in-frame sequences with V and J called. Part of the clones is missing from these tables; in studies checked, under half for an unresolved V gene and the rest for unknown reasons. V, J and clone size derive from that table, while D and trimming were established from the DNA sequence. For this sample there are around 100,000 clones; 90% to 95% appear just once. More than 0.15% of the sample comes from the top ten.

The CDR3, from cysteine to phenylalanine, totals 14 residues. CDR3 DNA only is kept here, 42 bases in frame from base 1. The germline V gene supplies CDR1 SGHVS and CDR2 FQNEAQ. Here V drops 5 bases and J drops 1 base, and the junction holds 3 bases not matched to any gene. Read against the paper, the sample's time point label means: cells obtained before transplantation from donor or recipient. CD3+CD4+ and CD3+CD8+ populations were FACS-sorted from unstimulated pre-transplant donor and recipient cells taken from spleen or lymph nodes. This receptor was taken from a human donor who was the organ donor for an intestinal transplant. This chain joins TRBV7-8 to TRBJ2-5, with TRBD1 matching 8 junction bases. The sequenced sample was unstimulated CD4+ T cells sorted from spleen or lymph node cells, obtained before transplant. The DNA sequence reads TGTGCCAGCAGCCCCGGGACAGGCCAAGAGACCCAGTACTTC. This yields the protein CASSPGTGQETQYF.